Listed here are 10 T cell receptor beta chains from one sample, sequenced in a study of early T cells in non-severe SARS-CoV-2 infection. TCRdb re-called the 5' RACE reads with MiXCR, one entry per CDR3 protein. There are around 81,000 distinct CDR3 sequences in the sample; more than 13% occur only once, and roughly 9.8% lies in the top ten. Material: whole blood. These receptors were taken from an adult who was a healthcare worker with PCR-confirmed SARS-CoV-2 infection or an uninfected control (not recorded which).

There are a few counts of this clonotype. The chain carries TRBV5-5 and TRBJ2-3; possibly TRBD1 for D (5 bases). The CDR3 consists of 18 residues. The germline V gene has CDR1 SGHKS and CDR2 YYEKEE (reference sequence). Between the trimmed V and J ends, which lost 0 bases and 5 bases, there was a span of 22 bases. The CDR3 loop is CASSLDFRGFTGRDTQYF. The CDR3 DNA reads TGTGCCAGCAGCTTGGATTTTAGGGGATTTACCGGCAGAGATACGCAGTATTTT.

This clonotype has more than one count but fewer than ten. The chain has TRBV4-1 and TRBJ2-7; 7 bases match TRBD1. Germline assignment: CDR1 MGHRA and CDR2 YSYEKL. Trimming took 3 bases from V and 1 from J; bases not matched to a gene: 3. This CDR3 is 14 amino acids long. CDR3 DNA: TGCGCCAGCAGCCAGGTGGACAGGTCCTACGAGCAGTACTTC. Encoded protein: CASSQVDRSYEQYF.

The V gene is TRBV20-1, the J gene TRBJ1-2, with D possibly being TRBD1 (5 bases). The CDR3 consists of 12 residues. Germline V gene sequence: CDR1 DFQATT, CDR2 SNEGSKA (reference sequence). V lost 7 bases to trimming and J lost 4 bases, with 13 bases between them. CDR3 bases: TGCAGTGTCGCGGCTGGGGGCTATGGCTACACCTTC. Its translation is CSVAAGGYGYTF.

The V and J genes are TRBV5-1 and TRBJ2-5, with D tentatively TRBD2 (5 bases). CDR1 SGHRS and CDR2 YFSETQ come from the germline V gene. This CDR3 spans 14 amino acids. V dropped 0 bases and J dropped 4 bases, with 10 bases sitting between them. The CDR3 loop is CASSLVGAGETQYF. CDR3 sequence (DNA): TGCGCCAGCAGCTTGGTAGGCGCGGGAGAGACCCAGTACTTC.

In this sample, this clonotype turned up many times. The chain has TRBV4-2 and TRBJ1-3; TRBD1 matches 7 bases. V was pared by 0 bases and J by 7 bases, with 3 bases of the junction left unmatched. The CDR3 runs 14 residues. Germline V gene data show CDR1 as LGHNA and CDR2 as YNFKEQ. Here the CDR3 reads CASSQEFRGNTIYF. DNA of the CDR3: TGTGCCAGCAGCCAAGAATTCAGGGGGAACACCATATATTTT.

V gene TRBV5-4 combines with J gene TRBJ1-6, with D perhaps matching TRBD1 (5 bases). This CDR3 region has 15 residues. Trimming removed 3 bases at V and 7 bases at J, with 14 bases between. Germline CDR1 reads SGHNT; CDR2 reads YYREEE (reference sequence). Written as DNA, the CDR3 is TGTGCCAGCAGCTCCCGGGGCTCAAAGAATTCACCCCTCCACTTT. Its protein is CASSSRGSKNSPLHF.

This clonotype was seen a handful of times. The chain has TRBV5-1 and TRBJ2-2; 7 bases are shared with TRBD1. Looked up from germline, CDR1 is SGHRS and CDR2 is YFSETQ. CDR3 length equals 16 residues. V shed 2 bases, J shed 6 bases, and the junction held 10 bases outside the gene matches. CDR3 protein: CASSFAQGEYPGELFF. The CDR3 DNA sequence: TGCGCCAGCAGCTTTGCCCAGGGGGAGTACCCCGGGGAGCTGTTTTTT. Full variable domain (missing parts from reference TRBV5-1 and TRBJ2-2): KAGVTQTPRYLIKTRGQQVTLSCSPISGHRSVSWYQQTPGQGLQFLFEYFSETQRNKGNFPGRFSGRQFSNSRSEMNVSTLELGDSALYLCASSFAQGEYPGELFFGEGSRLTVL.

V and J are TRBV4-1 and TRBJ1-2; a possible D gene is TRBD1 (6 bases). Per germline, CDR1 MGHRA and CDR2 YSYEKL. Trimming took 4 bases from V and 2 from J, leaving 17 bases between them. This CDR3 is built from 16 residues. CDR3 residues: CASSPTTTGENYGYTF. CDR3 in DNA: TGCGCCAGCAGCCCGACCACGACAGGAGAAAACTATGGCTACACCTTC.

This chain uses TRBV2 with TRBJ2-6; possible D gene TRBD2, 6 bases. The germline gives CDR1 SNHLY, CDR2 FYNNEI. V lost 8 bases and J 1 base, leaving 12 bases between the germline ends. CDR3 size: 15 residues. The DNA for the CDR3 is TGTGCCAGCGGTCAGGAGGGATCTGGGGCCAACGTCCTGACTTTC. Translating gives CASGQEGSGANVLTF.

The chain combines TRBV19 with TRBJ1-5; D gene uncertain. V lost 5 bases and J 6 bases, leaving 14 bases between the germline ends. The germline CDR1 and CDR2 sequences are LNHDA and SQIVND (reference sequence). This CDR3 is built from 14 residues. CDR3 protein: CASSPSTSGQPQHF. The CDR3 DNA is TGTGCCAGTAGTCCGTCGACATCGGGTCAGCCCCAGCATTTT. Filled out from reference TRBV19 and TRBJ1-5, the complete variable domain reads DGGITQSPKYLFRKEGQNVTLSCEQNLNHDAMYWYRQDPGQGLRLIYYSQIVNDFQKGDIAEGYSVSREKKESFPLTVTSAQKNPTAFYLCASSPSTSGQPQHFGDGTRLSIL.